These T cell receptor beta chains were read from a single sample in a study of blood T cells in healthy people across ages. Via MiXCR, TCRdb re-called the 5' RACE reads, giving one row per CDR3 protein. Seen here are around 1.5 million distinct CDR3 sequences, around 42% observed once, and the top ten hold 7% to 9%. The material sequenced was blood. The receptors shown here come from a woman aged 18-29 years in good health. Each CDR3 is given with its conserved first and last residue. Clone size is stated in some rows and not others, as once, few, many or a class when expanded.

>.|TRBJ2-5|TRBV6-1
CASSDRAVQETQYF
>.|TRBJ2-5|TRBV20-1
CSATMRTNEQYF
>few|TRBJ1-2|TRBV3-1
CASSQEGGGYGYTF
>.|TRBJ2-3|TRBV11-3
CASSRGTPNTDTQYF
>.|TRBJ1-1|TRBV13
CASSFDRKMNTEAFF
>.|TRBJ2-7|TRBV27
CASSISGIGSYEQYF
>few|TRBJ2-1|TRBV4-2
CASSQGGLAGEGEQFF
>.|TRBJ2-6|TRBV7-9
CASSSDPLASGANVLTF
>.|TRBJ1-6|TRBV5-1
CASSPTGDLNSPLHF
>.|TRBJ1-2|TRBV18
CASSPPTLPRDYGYTF
>.|TRBJ1-6|TRBV28
CASSLWETGNSPLHF
>.|TRBJ2-1|TRBV25-1
CASSTGTKNEQFF
>.|TRBJ2-5|TRBV11-1
CASSPRERGLQETQYF
>.|TRBJ2-1|TRBV5-1
CASSPGVAGLPSSYNEQFF
>.|TRBJ2-1|TRBV3-1
CASSQGAAGSFYNEQFF
>.|TRBJ1-2|TRBV2
CASSDVNRNYGYTF
>.|TRBJ1-1|TRBV6-1
CASSEAGRANTEAFF
>.|TRBJ1-5|TRBV2
CASSDRTGDNQPQHF
>.|TRBJ2-1|TRBV24-1
CATSPGLAGAINEQFF
>.|TRBJ2-1|TRBV20-1
CSAILAGSYNEQFF
>few|TRBJ1-4|TRBV11-2
CASSLSGQGAGEKLFF
>.|TRBJ2-3|TRBV14
CASTLYPIRQYF
>.|TRBJ1-2|TRBV4-1
CASSQGDSYGYTF
>.|TRBJ2-1|TRBV3-1
CASNQGPGTEQFF
>.|TRBJ1-5|TRBV27
CASSLSSGDGYNQPQHF
>few|TRBJ2-5|TRBV10-1
CASRRGQGETQYF
>.|TRBJ1-1|TRBV7-2
CASRKRTGSMNTEAFF